Detailed here is one TCR beta chain. Trimming pared 6 bases from V and 5 bases from J, leaving 10 bases between. This CDR3 contains 13 residues. These data come from a study of blood T cell repertoires in COVID-19. Study context: The United States, Italy and Spain provided the acute and convalescent COVID-19 samples. PBMCs, B-cell-depleted T cells, or T cells were the source of the cDNA or gDNA that made up the material.

Source study methods: Cell counts per sample came from amplifying reference gene primers. Generated by immunoSEQ multiplex PCR, the TCRdb table keeps only in-frame clones and is missing some. The DNA was the basis for D and trimming; V, J and clone size are from that table. The sample lists roughly 70,000 clones, more than 85% occurring once. V usage is TRBV12-3 or TRBV12-4 and J usage is TRBJ1-4, with D perhaps matching TRBD1 (5 bases). Sequenced sample: peripheral blood. The clonotype originates from an older woman with active COVID-19. The CDR3 region has the DNA TGTGCCAGCAGATGGGACTGGAATGAAAAACTGTTTTTT. Translating gives CASRWDWNEKLFF.